Below are 6 T cell receptor beta chains sequenced from a single sample in a study of T cell responses to AZD1222 COVID-19 vaccine. TCRdb's copy holds only in-frame clones and misses some; the assay was immunoSEQ multiplex PCR. The sample carries under 140,000 clones, less than 90% recorded once. Sequenced here: peripheral blood, sampled on day 0 of AZD1222 vaccination. These receptors were taken from an adult in good health.

This chain uses TRBV27 with TRBJ1-2, with 7 bases fitting TRBD1. J lost 5 bases, V lost 7 bases, and 13 bases had no gene match. This CDR3 contains 15 residues. Germline assignment: CDR1 MNHEY and CDR2 SMNVEV (reference sequence). CDR3 sequence reads: CASTPSSGTVYGYTF. In DNA, the CDR3 is TGTGCCAGCACCCCGTCATCCGGGACAGTTTATGGCTACACCTTC.

This rearrangement joins TRBV24-1 to TRBJ1-5; 8 nucleotides agree with TRBD1. The CDR3 consists of 18 residues. Trimming at V came to 4 bases and at J to 0 bases, leaving 10 bases not matched to a gene. The germline V gene has CDR1 KGHDR and CDR2 SFDVKD. The CDR3 spells CATSDSTGGGYSNQPQHF. DNA for the CDR3: TGTGCCACCAGTGACAGCACAGGGGGGGGATATAGCAATCAGCCCCAGCATTTT.

The gene calls are TRBV3-1 (or the pseudogene TRBV3-2) and TRBJ1-1; no clear D. The CDR3 runs 12 residues. From germline, CDR1 is LGHDT and CDR2 YNNKEL (reference sequence). Trimming took off 3 bases at V and 0 bases at J, with 2 bases between the two ends. The CDR3 sequence is CASSQMNTEAFF. CDR3 in DNA: TGTGCCAGCAGCCAGATGAACACTGAAGCTTTCTTT.

As to this clone: The junction departs from the called germline gene at one end, perhaps through a read error. This rearrangement joins TRBV7-9 to TRBJ1-4; D unresolved. Germline assignment: CDR1 SEHNR and CDR2 FQNEAQ (reference sequence). The length of the CDR3 is 14 residues. As DNA, the CDR3 is TGTGCCAGCAGTTTAGGGAACATCGGGGAAAAACTGTTTTTT. Translation gives CASSLGNIGEKLFF. The whole variable domain, remainder taken from reference TRBV7-9 and TRBJ1-4, is DTGVSQNPRHKITKRGQNVTFRCDPISEHNRLYWYRQTLGQGPEFLTYFQNEAQLEKSRLLSDRFSAERPKGSFSTLEIQRTEQGDSAMYLCASSLGNIGEKLFFGSGTQLSVL.

The V gene is TRBV10-2, the J gene TRBJ1-2; D call uncertain. The V end was cut by 5 bases, the J end by 3 bases, with 10 bases between. CDR1 and CDR2 from the germline V gene are WSHSY and SAAADI. The CDR3 totals 13 residues. The CDR3 reads CASSMSEDYGYTF. For the CDR3, the DNA is TGCGCCAGCAGTATGTCCGAAGACTATGGCTACACCTTC.

The J gene is TRBJ1-5, the V gene TRBV2, with D unresolved. The CDR3 is made up of 15 amino acids. Germline-derived CDR1 and CDR2 are SNHLY and FYNNEI. Trimming left V 1 base short and J 0 bases short, with 7 bases between. The CDR3 here is CASSEVPNSNQPQHF. The DNA of the CDR3 is TGTGCCAGCAGTGAAGTTCCTAATAGCAATCAGCCCCAGCATTTT. The variable domain in full, completed from reference TRBV2 and TRBJ1-5, reads EPEVTQTPSHQVTQMGQEVILRCVPISNHLYFYWYRQILGQKVEFLVSFYNNEISEKSEIFDDQFSVERPDGSNFTLKIRSTKLEDSAMYFCASSEVPNSNQPQHFGDGTRLSIL.